The 17 T cell receptor beta chains listed next were all sequenced from one sample in a study of prognosis after radiotherapy for stage I lung cancer. Amplification of TCR beta CDR3 from genomic DNA used two-round multiplex PCR. First-round PCR, the initial amplification, used primers specific to each TRBV and TRBJ gene. TCRdb itself ran the multiplex PCR reads through MiXCR, one entry per CDR3 protein. This table holds some 56,000 distinct CDR3 sequences, around 27% found once. Here the sequenced sample was PBMCs, taken before or after stereotactic body radiation therapy (not recorded which). The receptor set was obtained from a donor aged 50 or older with non-small cell lung cancer.

Concerning this clonotype itself: A read error may be the cause here, since a much bigger clone is one base away. This chain links TRBV6-9 with TRBJ2-4, with D maybe TRBD1 (5 bases). Germline V lookup: CDR1 MNHGY, CDR2 SVAAGI. This CDR3 is built from 13 residues. CDR3 loop: CASSYSRGSIKYF. CDR3 DNA: TGTGCCAGCAGTTACTCTAGGGGAAGCATTAAGTACTTC.

Many counts were recorded for this clonotype. The J gene is TRBJ1-2, the V gene TRBV5-1, with D hard to call. This CDR3 is 12 amino acids long. The germline gives CDR1 SGHRS, CDR2 YFSETQ. Trimming cost V 4 bases and J 2 bases, with 6 bases left between them. The CDR3: CASSTSNYGYTF. The CDR3 DNA reads as TGCGCCAGCAGCACTTCCAACTATGGCTACACCTTC.

In this sample, this clonotype turned up many times. The gene calls are TRBV9 and TRBJ2-5, with D possibly being TRBD1 (7 bases). The CDR3 loop spans 15 amino acids. The V gene lost 0 bases and the J gene lost 4 bases, with 13 bases spanning the gap. Germline lookup yields CDR1 SGDLS and CDR2 YYNGEE. The CDR3, as DNA: TGTGCCAGCAGCGTAGGGCCAGGGGGGCCAGAGACCCAGTACTTC. Its protein product is CASSVGPGGPETQYF.

This clonotype was seen many times. The rearrangement uses TRBV7-9 and TRBJ1-2; weak D call: TRBD1 (5 bases). There are 14 residues in the CDR3. Per the germline V gene, CDR1 is SEHNR and CDR2 is FQNEAQ (reference sequence). V was shortened by 5 bases and J by 1 base, with 11 bases between the two germline ends. For the CDR3, the DNA is TGTGCCAGCAGCCGAGACAGCTTTAACTATGGCTACACCTTC. Its translation is CASSRDSFNYGYTF.

This clonotype was seen many times. The rearrangement links TRBV19 to TRBJ1-1; D is possibly TRBD1 (5 bases). V lost 3 bases to trimming and J lost 6 bases, with 11 bases between them. The germline V gene encodes CDR1 LNHDA and CDR2 SQIVND (reference sequence). CDR3 size: 13 residues. The CDR3 spells CASSMRDGAEAFF. For the CDR3, the DNA is TGTGCCAGTAGTATGAGGGACGGCGCTGAAGCTTTCTTT.

The sample holds a few counts of this clonotype. A much more abundant neighbour one base away suggests this may be a read error. The V gene is TRBV7-2, the J gene TRBJ2-3, with D possibly TRBD1 on 5 matching bases. Per germline, CDR1 SGHTA and CDR2 FQGNSA. V was trimmed by 8 bases and J by 0 bases, leaving 9 bases between them. The CDR3 covers 13 residues. CDR3 protein: CTSVGPSTDTQYF. The CDR3 nucleotides read TGTACCAGCGTGGGGCCTAGCACAGATACGCAGTATTTT.

The table lists this clonotype with many counts. This chain joins TRBV7-2 and TRBJ2-7, with 9 bases that match TRBD1. Germline loops: CDR1 SGHTA, CDR2 FQGNSA. V trimming: 6 bases; J trimming: 3 bases; junction bases outside the gene matches: 6. The CDR3 has 14 amino acids. CDR3 in DNA: TGTGCCAGCAGTCTTACAGGGGGCCTCTACGAGCAGTACTTC. Amino acids: CASSLTGGLYEQYF.

The chain links TRBV5-1 to TRBJ2-7; D is possibly TRBD1 (6 bases). The CDR3 consists of 12 residues. The germline V and J ends were trimmed by 3 bases and 10 bases, with 14 bases remaining between them. Germline assignment: CDR1 SGHRS and CDR2 YFSETQ. The CDR3 spells CASSWDIADQYF. CDR3 nucleotides: TGCGCCAGCAGCTGGGACATTGCCGATCAGTACTTC.

Many counts were recorded for this clonotype. The genes are TRBV10-2 and TRBJ1-6; D gene unclear. The ends were cut back, 4 bases at V and 1 base at J, with 8 bases in the middle. The CDR3 has 15 amino acids. Germline V gene data show CDR1 as WSHSY and CDR2 as SAAADI. CDR3 loop: CASSVGDSYNSPLHF. For the CDR3, the DNA is TGCGCCAGCAGTGTTGGAGATTCCTATAATTCACCCCTCCACTTT.

This clonotype has at least ten counts. The rearrangement links TRBV18 to TRBJ2-7, with 7 bases lining up with TRBD1. The CDR3 totals 16 residues. The junction had 9 bases not matched to a gene; V was cut back by 2 bases and J by 2 bases. CDR1 KGHSH and CDR2 LQKENI come from the germline V gene. CDR3 DNA: TGTGCCAGCTCACCATTATCAGACAGGGCGACCTACGAGCAGTACTTC. Its protein product is CASSPLSDRATYEQYF.

The sample holds many counts of this clonotype. The rearrangement links TRBV2 to TRBJ2-7; 12 positions agree with TRBD2. The CDR3 runs 15 residues. Germline-derived CDR1 and CDR2 are SNHLY and FYNNEI. Trimming at V came to 7 bases and at J to 0 bases, leaving 4 bases not matched to a gene. The CDR3 region has the DNA TGTGCCAGCAAGAAGACTAGCGGGAGCTCCTACGAGCAGTACTTC. Translating it yields CASKKTSGSSYEQYF.

By sample share, this clonotype is medium-sized. The chain carries TRBV27 and TRBJ1-6; TRBD1 aligns across 7 bases. The CDR3 is 13 residues long. CDR1 and CDR2 (germline): MNHEY, SMNVEV (reference sequence). After removal of 6 bases from V and 8 bases from J, the junction contained 4 bases not matched to a gene. CDR3 coding DNA: TGTGCCAGCAGACGGACAGGTTATTCACCCCTCCACTTT. It encodes CASRRTGYSPLHF.

This clonotype was recorded at least ten times. This chain connects TRBV11-2 to TRBJ2-1; the match to TRBD1 covers 9 bases. With V trimmed by 5 bases and J by 2 bases, 4 bases remained unmatched. Germline CDR1 is SGHAT and CDR2 is FQNNGV. This CDR3 has 15 amino acids. The CDR3 region has the DNA TGTGCCAGCAGCACGGACAGGGGTACCTACAATGAGCAGTTCTTC. This sequence encodes CASSTDRGTYNEQFF.

As to this clonotype: A much larger clone lies a single base off, so this may be a read error. This sequence joins TRBV5-4 and TRBJ2-1; a weak D match, TRBD2 (6 bases). Germline CDR1 and CDR2: SGHNT and YYREEE (reference sequence). V was pared by 4 bases and J by 2 bases, with 19 bases between. This CDR3 comprises 17 residues. CDR3 DNA: TGTGCCAGCAGCCTGGGGCGAGGCGGGGAGACCTACAATGAGCAGTTCTTC. This encodes CASSLGRGGETYNEQFF.

This clonotype was detected ten times or more. V and J are TRBV3-1 and TRBJ1-4; 7 bases line up with TRBD1. The CDR3 covers 16 residues. Germline loops: CDR1 LGHDT, CDR2 YNNKEL (reference sequence). J was trimmed by 7 bases and V by 4 bases; bases with no gene match: 12. In nucleotides, the CDR3 is TGTGCCAGCAGCCGGGGTGGAGGGGGCCGGGGTGAAAAACTGTTTTTT. It yields the protein CASSRGGGGRGEKLFF.

With regard to this clonotype: Given the absence of the conserved phenylalanine or tryptophan at the CDR3 end, a read error is likely. The chain employs TRBV6-1 and TRBJ2-5; 8 bases map to TRBD1. Germline values: CDR1 MNHNS, CDR2 SASEGT. The V and J ends lost 6 bases and 4 bases, in that order; junction bases with no gene match: 10. The CDR3 is 15 amino acids. Written as DNA, the CDR3 is TGTGCCAGCAGCATACACCATACAGGGGGAGAGACCCAGTACTTA. It specifies CASSIHHTGGETQYL.

The rearrangement links TRBV3-1 to TRBJ2-5; 16 nucleotides align to TRBD2. There are 14 residues in the CDR3. J was trimmed by 12 bases and V by 4 bases; bases with no gene match: 5. Looked up from germline, CDR1 is LGHDT and CDR2 is YNNKEL (reference sequence). The CDR3 loop is CASSRGTSGGEKYF. The CDR3 DNA reads as TGTGCCAGCAGCCGTGGGACTAGCGGGGGGGAAAAGTACTTC.